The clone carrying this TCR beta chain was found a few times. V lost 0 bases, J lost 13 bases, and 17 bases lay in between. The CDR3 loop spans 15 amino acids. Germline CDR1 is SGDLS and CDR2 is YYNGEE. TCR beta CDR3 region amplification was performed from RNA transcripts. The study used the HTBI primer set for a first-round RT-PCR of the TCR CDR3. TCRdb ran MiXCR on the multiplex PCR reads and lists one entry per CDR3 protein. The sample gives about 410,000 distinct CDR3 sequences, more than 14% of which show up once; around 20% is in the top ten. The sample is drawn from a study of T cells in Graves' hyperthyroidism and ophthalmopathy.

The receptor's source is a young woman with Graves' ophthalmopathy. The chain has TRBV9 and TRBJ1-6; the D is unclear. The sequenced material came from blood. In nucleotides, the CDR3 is TGTGCCAGCAGCGTAGGTGGCGAGTTTGGCTCCCCCCTCCACTTT. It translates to CASSVGGEFGSPLHF.